The source of this T cell receptor beta chain is a study of CD8 T cells in Susac syndrome. Study details: When their blood was taken, the Susac syndrome patients had either not yet had any therapy, were taking corticosteroids, or were taking intravenous immunoglobulin alone. Study-wide findings and caveats: Five or six Susac-specific public clones appeared in CD8+ TEMRA repertoires, and some 15 in total CD8+ repertoires.

Of note for this clonotype: No antigen is known for it.

RNA totalling roughly 0.5 to 1 ug underwent reverse transcription with random hexamers. The authors amplified TCR beta CDR3 across 54 Vbeta and 13 Jbeta using immunoSEQ multiplex PCR. One entry per CDR3 protein, called by TCRdb with MiXCR from the immunoSEQ multiplex PCR reads. The sample records some 58,000 distinct CDR3 sequences, roughly 94% being singletons. This CDR3 is 15 amino acids long. Germline trimming cut 5 bases from V and 9 bases from J; bases unmatched to any gene: 10. The TEMRA cells underwent FACS enrichment, while the CD8+ and CD4+ T cells underwent negative isolation. Sequenced: CD8+ T cells from PBMCs. The gene calls are TRBV12-3 or TRBV12-4 and TRBJ2-1; 10 positions agree with TRBD2. The origin of this receptor is a human donor with Susac syndrome. The CDR3 nucleotides are TGTGCCAGCAGTCCCAGGCTAGCGGGGGAAGGTGAGCAGTTCTTC. Protein sequence: CASSPRLAGEGEQFF.